One T cell receptor (beta chain) is described in this entry. Its antigen is not known. V lost 6 bases, J lost 2 bases, and 11 bases lay in between. Germline CDR1 reads MNHEY; CDR2 reads SMNVEV (reference sequence). The CDR3 has 13 amino acids. Profiled with immunoSEQ multiplex PCR; TCRdb holds only in-frame clones, not every one. The profile shows approximately 40,000 clones, approximately 83% of them singletons. These data are taken from a study of radiotherapy plus CTLA-4 blockade in lung cancer. Whole-study results and caveats: Early blood T cell clone dynamics reportedly forecast response best, with interferon-beta. In blood, after radiotherapy plus ipilimumab, tumor-derived TCR clones expanded.

Sequenced material: peripheral blood, taken from a patient treated with radiotherapy plus ipilimumab. This TCR came from a human donor with non-small cell lung cancer whose response to radiotherapy plus ipilimumab could not be evaluated. The rearrangement joins TRBV27 to TRBJ2-7; TRBD2 is a possible D gene (5 bases). The CDR3 region is CASRAVGTYEQYF. CDR3 DNA: TGTGCCAGCAGAGCGGTGGGGACCTACGAGCAGTACTTC.